This T cell receptor (beta chain) comes out of a study of shared clonotypes between healthy human individuals. Some clones are missing from TCRdb's copy, which holds only in-frame ones; the method was immunoSEQ multiplex PCR. This repertoire shows roughly 2 million clones, about 94% found once; its top ten account for roughly 0.13%. The CDR3 extends over 13 amino acids. V was shortened by 4 bases and J by 3 bases, with 7 bases between the two germline ends. Germline V gene sequence: CDR1 MGHDK, CDR2 SYGVNS. The V call is TRBV25-1, the J call TRBJ2-1; D assignment may be TRBD1 or TRBD2 (5 bases each). The receptor was derived from a man aged 18 to 30 in good health. Sequencing was carried out using naive CD4+ T cells sorted from blood. Subset specified: CD45RA+ positively selected. The chain's CDR3 is CASSGDLYNEQFF. The CDR3 DNA sequence: TGTGCCAGCAGTGGGGACCTCTACAATGAGCAGTTCTTC.